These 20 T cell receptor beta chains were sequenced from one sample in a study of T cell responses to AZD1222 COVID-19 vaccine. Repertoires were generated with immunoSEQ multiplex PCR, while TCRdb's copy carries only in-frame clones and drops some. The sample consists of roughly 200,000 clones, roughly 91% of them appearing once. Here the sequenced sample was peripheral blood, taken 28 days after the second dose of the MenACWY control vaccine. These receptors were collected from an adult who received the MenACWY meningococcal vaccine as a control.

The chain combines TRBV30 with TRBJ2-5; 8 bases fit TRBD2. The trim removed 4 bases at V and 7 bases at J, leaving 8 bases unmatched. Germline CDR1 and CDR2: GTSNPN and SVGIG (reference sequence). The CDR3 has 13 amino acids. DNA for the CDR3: TGTGCCTGGACCCCGGGGCGGGGGGTGACCCAGTACTTC. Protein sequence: CAWTPGRGVTQYF.

CDR3 bases: TGTGCCAGCTCACCCAGGGAGGGGGAGCAGTTCTTC. As protein: CASSPREGEQFF. The V call is TRBV18, the J call TRBJ2-1; 7 nucleotides agree with TRBD2. The trim removed 3 bases at V and 10 bases at J, leaving 3 bases unmatched. Germline V lookup: CDR1 KGHSH, CDR2 LQKENI. The CDR3 has 12 amino acids.

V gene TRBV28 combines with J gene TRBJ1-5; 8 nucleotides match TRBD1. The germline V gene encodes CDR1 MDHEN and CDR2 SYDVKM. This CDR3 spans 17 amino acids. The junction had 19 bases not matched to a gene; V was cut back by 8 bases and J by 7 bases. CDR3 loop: CASVLGTGGRTLQPQHF. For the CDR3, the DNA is TGTGCCAGCGTGCTCGGGACAGGCGGAAGGACCCTCCAGCCCCAGCATTTT.

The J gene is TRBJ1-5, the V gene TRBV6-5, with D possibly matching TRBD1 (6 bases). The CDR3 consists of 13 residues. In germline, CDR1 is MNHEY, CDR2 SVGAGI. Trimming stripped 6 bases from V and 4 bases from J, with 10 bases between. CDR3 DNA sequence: TGTGCCAGCAGAGCCACAGGGAATCAGCCCCAGCATTTT. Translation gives CASRATGNQPQHF.

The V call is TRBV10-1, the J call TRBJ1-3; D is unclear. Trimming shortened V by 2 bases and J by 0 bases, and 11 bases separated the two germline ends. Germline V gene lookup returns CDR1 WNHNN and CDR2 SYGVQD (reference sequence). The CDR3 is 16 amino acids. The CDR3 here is CASSEPKESSGNTIYF. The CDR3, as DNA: TGCGCCAGCAGTGAGCCGAAGGAGAGCTCTGGAAACACCATATATTTT.

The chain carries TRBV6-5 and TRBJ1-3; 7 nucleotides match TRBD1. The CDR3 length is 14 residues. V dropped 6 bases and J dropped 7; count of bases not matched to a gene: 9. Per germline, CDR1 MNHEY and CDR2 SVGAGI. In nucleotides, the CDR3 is TGTGCCAGCAGATGGGGACAGCTTGGGAACACCATATATTTT. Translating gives CASRWGQLGNTIYF.

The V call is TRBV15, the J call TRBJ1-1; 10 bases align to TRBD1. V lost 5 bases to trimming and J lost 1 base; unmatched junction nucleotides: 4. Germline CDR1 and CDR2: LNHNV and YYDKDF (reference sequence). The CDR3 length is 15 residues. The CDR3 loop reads CATSGRDRGNTEAFF. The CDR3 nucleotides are TGTGCCACCAGCGGCAGGGACAGGGGGAACACTGAAGCTTTCTTT.

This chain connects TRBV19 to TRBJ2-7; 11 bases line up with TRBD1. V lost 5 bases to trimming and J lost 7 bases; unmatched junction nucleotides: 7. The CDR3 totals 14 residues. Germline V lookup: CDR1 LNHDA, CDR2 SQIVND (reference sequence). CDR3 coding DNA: TGTGCCAGTAGTCCGGACAGGGGGCCGGGAGAGCAGTACTTC. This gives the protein CASSPDRGPGEQYF.

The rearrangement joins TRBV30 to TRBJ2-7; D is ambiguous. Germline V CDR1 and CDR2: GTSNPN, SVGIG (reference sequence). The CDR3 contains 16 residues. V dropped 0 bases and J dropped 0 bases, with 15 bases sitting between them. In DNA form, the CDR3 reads TGTGCCTGGAGTGTACCCGGCCGAAAGAGCTCCTACGAGCAGTACTTC. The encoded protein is CAWSVPGRKSSYEQYF. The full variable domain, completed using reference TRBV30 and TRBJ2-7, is SQTIHQWPATLVQPVGSPLSLECTVEGTSNPNLYWYRQAAGRGLQLLFYSVGIGQISSEVPQNLSASRPQDRQFILSSKKLLLSDSGFYLCAWSVPGRKSSYEQYFGPGTRLTVT.

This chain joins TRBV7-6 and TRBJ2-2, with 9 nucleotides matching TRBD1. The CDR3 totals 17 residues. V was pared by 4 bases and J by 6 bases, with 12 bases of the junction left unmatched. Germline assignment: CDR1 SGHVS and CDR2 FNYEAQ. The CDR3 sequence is CASSSGPGQGGPGELFF. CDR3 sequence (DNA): TGTGCCAGCAGCTCCGGGCCGGGACAGGGAGGACCCGGGGAGCTGTTTTTT.

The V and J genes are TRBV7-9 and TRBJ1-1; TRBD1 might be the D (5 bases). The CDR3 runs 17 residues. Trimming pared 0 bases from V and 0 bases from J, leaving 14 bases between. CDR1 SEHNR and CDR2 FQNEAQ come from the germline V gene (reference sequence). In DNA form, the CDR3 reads TGTGCCAGCAGCTTAGCTGGCAGGGATGGGTTGAACACTGAAGCTTTCTTT. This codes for CASSLAGRDGLNTEAFF.

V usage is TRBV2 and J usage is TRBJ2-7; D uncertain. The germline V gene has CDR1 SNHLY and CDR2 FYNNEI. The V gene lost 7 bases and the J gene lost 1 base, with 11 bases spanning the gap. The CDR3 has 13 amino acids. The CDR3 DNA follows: TGTGCCAGCACCCGATCTCGTTCCTACGAGCAGTACTTC. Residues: CASTRSRSYEQYF.

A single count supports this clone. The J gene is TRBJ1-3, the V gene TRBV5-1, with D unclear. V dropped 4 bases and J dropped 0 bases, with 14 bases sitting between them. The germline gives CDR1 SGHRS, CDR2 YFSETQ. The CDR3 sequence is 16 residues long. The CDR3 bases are TGCGCCAGCAGCGTATTAACCCAAGGCTCTGGAAACACCATATATTTT. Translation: CASSVLTQGSGNTIYF.

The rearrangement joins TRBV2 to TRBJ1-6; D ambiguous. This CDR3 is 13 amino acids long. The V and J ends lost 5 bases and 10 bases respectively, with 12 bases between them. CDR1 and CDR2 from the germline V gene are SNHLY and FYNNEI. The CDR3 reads CASSSGLPSPLHF. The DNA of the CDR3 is TGTGCCAGCAGTTCCGGACTCCCCTCACCCCTCCACTTT.

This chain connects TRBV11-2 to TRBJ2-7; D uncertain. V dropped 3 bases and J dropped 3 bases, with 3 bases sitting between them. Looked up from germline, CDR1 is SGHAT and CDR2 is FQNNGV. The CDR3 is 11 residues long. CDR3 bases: TGTGCCAGCAGCTTGCTCTACGAGCAGTACTTC. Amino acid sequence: CASSLLYEQYF.

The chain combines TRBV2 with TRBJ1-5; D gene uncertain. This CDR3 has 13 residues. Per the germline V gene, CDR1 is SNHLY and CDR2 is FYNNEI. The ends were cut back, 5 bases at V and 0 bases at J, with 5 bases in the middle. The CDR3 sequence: CASSTYSNQPQHF. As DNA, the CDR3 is TGTGCCAGCAGTACATATAGCAATCAGCCCCAGCATTTT.

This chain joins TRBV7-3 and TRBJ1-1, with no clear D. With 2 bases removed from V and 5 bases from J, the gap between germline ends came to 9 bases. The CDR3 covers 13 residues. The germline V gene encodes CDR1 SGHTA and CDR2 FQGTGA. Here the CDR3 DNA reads TGTGCCAGCAGCTTATGGGGAAGGACTGAAGCTTTCTTT. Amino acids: CASSLWGRTEAFF. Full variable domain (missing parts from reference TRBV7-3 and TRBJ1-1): GAGVSQTPSNKVTEKGKYVELRCDPISGHTALYWYRQSLGQGPEFLIYFQGTGAADDSGLPNDRFFAVRPEGSVSTLKIQRTERGDSAVYLCASSLWGRTEAFFGQGTRLTVV.

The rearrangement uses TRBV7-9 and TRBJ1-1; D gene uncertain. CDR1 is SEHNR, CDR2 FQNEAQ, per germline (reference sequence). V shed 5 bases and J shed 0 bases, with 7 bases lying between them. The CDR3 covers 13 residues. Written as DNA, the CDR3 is TGTGCCAGCAGCAATCTGATGAACACTGAAGCTTTCTTT. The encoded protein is CASSNLMNTEAFF.

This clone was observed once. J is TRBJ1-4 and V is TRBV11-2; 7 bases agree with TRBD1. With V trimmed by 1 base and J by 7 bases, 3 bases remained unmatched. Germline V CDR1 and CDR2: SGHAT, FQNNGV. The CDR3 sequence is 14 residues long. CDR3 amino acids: CASSLGQGGEKLFF. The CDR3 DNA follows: TGTGCCAGCAGCTTAGGACAGGGAGGTGAAAAACTGTTTTTT.

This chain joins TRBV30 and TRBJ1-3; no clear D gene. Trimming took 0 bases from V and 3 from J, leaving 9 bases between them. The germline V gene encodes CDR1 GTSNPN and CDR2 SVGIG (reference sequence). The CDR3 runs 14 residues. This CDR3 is CAWSVGGLGNTIYF. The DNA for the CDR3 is TGTGCCTGGAGTGTAGGCGGGCTTGGAAACACCATATATTTT.